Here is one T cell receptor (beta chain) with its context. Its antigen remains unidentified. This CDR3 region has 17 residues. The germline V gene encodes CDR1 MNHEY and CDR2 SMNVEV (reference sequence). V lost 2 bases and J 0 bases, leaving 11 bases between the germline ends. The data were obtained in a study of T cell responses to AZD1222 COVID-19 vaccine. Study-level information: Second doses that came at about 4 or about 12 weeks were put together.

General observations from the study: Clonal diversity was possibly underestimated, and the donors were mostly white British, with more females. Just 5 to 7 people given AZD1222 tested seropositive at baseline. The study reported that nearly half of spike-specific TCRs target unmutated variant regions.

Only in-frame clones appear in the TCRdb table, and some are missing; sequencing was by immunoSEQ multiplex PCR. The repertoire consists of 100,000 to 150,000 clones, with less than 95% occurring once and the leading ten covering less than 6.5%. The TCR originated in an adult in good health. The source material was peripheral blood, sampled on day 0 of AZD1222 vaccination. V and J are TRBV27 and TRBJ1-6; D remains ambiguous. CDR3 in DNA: TGTGCCAGCAGTTTACTCGGGTCAGGCTCCTATAATTCACCCCTCCACTTT. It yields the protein CASSLLGSGSYNSPLHF.